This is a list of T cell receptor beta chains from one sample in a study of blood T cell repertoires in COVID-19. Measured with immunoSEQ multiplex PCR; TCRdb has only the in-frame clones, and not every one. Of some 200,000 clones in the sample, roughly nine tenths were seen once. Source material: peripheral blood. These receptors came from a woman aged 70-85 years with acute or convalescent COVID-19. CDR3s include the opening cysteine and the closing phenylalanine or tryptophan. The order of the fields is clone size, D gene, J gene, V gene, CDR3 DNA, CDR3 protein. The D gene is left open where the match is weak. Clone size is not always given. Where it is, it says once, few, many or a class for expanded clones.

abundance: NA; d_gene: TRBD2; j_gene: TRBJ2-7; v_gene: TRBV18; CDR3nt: TGTGCCAGCTCTCTGACTAGCGGGGGGCCCAACTCCTACGAGCAGTACTTC; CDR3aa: CASSLTSGGPNSYEQYF
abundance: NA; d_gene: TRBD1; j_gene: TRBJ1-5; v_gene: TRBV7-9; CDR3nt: TGTGCCAGCAGCTTCGCCGGGACAGGCGGTTTAGGTCAGCCCCAGCATTTT; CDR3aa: CASSFAGTGGLGQPQHF
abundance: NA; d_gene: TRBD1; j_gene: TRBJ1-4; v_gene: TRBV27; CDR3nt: TGTGCCAGCAGTCTCATCACCGGGACAGGGGAGCCAAAACTGTTTTTT; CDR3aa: CASSLITGTGEPKLFF
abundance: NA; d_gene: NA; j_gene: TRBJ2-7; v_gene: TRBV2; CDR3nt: TGTGCCAGCAGTGTACGTTCAACTCAACAGGGCAAGCAGTACTTC; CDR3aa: CASSVRSTQQGKQYF
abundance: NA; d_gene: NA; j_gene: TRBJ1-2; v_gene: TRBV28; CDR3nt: TGTGCCAGCACACAGAACTATGGCTACACCTTC; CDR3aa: CASTQNYGYTF
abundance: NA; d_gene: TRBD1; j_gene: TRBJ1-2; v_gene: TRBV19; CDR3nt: TGTGCCAGTAACAGGGGAGTCAACTATGGCTACACCTTC; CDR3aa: CASNRGVNYGYTF
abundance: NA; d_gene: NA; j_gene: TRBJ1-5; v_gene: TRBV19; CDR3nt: TGTGCCAGTACCCCCCAGGGGAACAATCAGCCCCAGCATTTT; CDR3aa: CASTPQGNNQPQHF
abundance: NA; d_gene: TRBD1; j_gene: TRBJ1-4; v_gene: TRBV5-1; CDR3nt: TGCGCCAGCAGCTTGGGGGCCCACACAGGGGGTAATGAAAAACTGTTTTTT; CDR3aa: CASSLGAHTGGNEKLFF
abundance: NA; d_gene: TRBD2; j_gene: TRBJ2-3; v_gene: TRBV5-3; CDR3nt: TGTGCCAGAGGCCCAAGGCGCCCTAGCGGGGGGCCCCAAGCACAAGATACGCAGTATTTT; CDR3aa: CARGPRRPSGGPQAQDTQYF
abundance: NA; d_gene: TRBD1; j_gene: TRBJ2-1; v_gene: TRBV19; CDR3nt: TGTGCCAGTAGTATAGGTGGCAGGGGGATTGTTTTTGAGCAGTTCTTC; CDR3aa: CASSIGGRGIVFEQFF
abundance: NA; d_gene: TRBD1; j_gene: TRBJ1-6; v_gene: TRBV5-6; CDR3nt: TGTGCCAGCAGCTATGGACAGGGGGCATCCTATAATTCACCCCTCCACTTT; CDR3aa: CASSYGQGASYNSPLHF
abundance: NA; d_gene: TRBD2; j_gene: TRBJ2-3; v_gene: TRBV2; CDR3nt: TGTGCCAGCACTCCCGAGGTAGCGGGGACGCAGTATTTT; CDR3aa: CASTPEVAGTQYF
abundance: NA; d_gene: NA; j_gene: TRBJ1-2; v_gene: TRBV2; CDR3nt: TGTGCCAGCAGTGCAGCTAACTATGGCTACACCTTC; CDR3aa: CASSAANYGYTF
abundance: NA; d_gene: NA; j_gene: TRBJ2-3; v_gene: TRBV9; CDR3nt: TGTGCCAGCAGCGTAGACCCGGGGAAGAGCACAGATACGCAGTATTTT; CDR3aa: CASSVDPGKSTDTQYF
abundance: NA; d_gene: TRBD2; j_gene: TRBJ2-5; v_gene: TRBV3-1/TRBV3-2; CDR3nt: TGTGCCAGCAGCCAAGTGCGGACTAGCGGGAGAAAGGTCAGGGAGACCCAGTACTTC; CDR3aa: CASSQVRTSGRKVRETQYF
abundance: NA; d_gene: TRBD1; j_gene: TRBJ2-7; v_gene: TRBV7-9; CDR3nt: TGTGCCAGCAGCTTTAGTGACAGGGGGTACAACGAGCAGTACTTC; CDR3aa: CASSFSDRGYNEQYF
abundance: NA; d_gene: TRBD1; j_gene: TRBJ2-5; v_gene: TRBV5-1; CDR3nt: TGCGCCAGCAGCTTGGCCTCACAGGGGGGACAAGAGACCCAGTACTTC; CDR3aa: CASSLASQGGQETQYF
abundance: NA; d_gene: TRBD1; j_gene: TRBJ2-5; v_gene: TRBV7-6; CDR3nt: TGTGCCAGCAGCCCCGGGACAGAAGAGACCCAGTACTTC; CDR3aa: CASSPGTEETQYF
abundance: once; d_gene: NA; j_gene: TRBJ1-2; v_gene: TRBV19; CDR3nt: TGTGCCAGTAGTACGACTGCCGGTGGCTACACCTTC; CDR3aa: CASSTTAGGYTF
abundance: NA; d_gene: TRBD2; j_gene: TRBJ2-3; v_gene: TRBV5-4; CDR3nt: TGTGCCAGCAGCTTACCCGCCGGGACTAGCGGAGATACGCAGTATTTT; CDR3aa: CASSLPAGTSGDTQYF
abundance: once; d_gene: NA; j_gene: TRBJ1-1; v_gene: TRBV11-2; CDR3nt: TGTGCCAGCAGCCCTAGCGGTCCCCTCGACCGCGGTTTCTTT; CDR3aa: CASSPSGPLDRGFF
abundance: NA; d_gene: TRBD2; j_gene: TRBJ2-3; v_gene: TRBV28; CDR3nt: TGTGCCAGCAGCCCCCAGCTAGCGGGAGGATCAGATACGCAGTATTTT; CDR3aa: CASSPQLAGGSDTQYF
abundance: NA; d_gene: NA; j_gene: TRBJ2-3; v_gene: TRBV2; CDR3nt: TGTGCCAGCAGCCGAGAGCGAGATACGCAGTATTTT; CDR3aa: CASSRERDTQYF
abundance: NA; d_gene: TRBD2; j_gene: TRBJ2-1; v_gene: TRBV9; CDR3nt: TGTGCCAGCAGCCCCGGGCTAACGGGAGGCTCCAATGAGCAGTTCTTC; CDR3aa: CASSPGLTGGSNEQFF
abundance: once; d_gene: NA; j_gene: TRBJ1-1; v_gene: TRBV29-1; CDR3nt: TGCAGCGTTGAGGAGTTTACAGGGACTGAAGCTTTCTTT; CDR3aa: CSVEEFTGTEAFF
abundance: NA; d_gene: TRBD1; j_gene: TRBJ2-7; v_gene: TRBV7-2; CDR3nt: TGTGCCAGCAGTACCGGGACAGGGGTCTACGAGCAGTACTTC; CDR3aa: CASSTGTGVYEQYF
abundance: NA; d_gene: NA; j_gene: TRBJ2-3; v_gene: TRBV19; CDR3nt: TGTGCCAGTAGCCAGGGGCGCACAGATACGCAGTATTTT; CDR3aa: CASSQGRTDTQYF
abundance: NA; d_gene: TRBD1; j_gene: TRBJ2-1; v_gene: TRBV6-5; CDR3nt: TGTGCCAGCGCTCCGGGACAGGTCTACAATGAGCAGTTCTTC; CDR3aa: CASAPGQVYNEQFF
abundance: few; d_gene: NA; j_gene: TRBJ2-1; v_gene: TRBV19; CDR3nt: TGTGCCAGTAGTATACTGGGGGGACCCATTTACAATGAGCAGTTCTTC; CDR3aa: CASSILGGPIYNEQFF
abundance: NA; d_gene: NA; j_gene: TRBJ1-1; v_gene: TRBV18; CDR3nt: TGTGCCAGCTCACGCAATAGGGGTCTGGACACTGAAGCTTTCTTT; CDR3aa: CASSRNRGLDTEAFF
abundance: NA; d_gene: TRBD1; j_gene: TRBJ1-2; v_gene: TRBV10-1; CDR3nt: TGCGCCAGCAGTGAGTCGAGGGGGCGATTCGGCTACACCTTC; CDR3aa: CASSESRGRFGYTF
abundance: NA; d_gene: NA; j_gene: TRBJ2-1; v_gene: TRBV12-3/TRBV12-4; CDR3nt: TGTGCCAGCAGTTTACGCGGGGAGCAGTTCTTC; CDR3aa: CASSLRGEQFF
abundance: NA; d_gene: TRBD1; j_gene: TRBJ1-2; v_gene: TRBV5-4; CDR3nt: TGTGCCAGCAGCACAGGACAGGGGGGGTATGGCTACACCTTC; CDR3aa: CASSTGQGGYGYTF
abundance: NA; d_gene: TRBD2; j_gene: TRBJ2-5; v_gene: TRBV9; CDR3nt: TGTGCCAGCAGCGGCCTAGCGGGGGGTGCGGAGACCCAGTACTTC; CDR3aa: CASSGLAGGAETQYF
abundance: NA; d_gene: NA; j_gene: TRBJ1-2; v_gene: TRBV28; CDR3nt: TGTGCCAGCAGCCGGACAGTCTATGGCTACACCTTC; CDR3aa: CASSRTVYGYTF
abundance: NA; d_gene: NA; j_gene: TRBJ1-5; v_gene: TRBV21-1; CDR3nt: TGTGCCAGCAGCAAAAACACAATTGGTAGCGGCAATCAGCCCCAGCATTTT; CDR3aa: CASSKNTIGSGNQPQHF
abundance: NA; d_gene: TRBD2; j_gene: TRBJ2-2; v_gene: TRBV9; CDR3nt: TGTGCCAGCAGCTTAAGCGGGGTTAACACCGGGGAGCTGTTTTTT; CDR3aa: CASSLSGVNTGELFF
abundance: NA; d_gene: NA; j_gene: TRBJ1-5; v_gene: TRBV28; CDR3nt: TGTGCCAGCAGGCGAGGCGGGGGAAATCAGCCCCAGCATTTT; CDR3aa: CASRRGGGNQPQHF
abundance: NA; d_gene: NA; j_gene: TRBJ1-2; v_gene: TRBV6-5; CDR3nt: TGTGCCAGCAGGAAGAGGGGGAACTATGGCTACACCTTC; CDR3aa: CASRKRGNYGYTF
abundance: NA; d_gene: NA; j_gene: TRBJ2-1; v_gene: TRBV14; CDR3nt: TGTGCCAGCAGCCAAGCGGGACTCCTTAATGAGCAGTTCTTC; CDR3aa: CASSQAGLLNEQFF
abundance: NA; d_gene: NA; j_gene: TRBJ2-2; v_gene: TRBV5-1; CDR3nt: TGCGCCAGCAGCCCTAACAATCTAGACAGTGTTGGAAGCGGGGAGCTGTTTTTT; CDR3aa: CASSPNNLDSVGSGELFF
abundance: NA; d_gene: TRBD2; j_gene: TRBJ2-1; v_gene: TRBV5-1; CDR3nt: TGCGCCAGCAGCCGTACATCGGGGACTAGCGGTTACAATGAGCAGTTCTTC; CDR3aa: CASSRTSGTSGYNEQFF
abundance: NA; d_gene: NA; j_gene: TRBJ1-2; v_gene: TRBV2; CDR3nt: TGTGCCAGCAGTGTCATCCGGGACAACCCCTATGGCTACACCTTC; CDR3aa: CASSVIRDNPYGYTF
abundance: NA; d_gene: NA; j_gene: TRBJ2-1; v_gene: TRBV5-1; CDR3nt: TGCGCCAGCAGCCCGGTCGGGGGTGCCTACAATGAGCAGTTCTTC; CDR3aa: CASSPVGGAYNEQFF
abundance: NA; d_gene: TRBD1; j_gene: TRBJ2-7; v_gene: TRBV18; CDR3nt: TGTGCCAGCTCACCGGGACAGGGATCCTACGAGCAGTACTTC; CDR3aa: CASSPGQGSYEQYF
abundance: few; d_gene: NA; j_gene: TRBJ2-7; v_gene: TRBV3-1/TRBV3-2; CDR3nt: TGTGCCAGCAGCCAAAGGACTATAAATTTCTACGAGCAGTACTTC; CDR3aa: CASSQRTINFYEQYF
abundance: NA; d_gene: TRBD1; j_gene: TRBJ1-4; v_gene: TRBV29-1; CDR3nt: TGCAGCGTTTCCCCCAGGGGGCATCGATCTAATGAAAAACTGTTTTTT; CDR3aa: CSVSPRGHRSNEKLFF
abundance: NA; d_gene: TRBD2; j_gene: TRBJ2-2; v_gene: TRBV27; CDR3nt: TGTGCCAGCAGGAAACTAGCGGGAGCGGGCACCGGGGAGCTGTTTTTT; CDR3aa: CASRKLAGAGTGELFF